Presented here are 13 T cell receptor beta chains from one specimen sequenced in a study of control samples from healthy donors and cancer patients. Sequencing used immunoSEQ multiplex PCR; TCRdb keeps in-frame clones, though not all of them. Found here are 110,000 or so clones, approximately 90% of them singletons; the top ten hold about 4.7%. Sequenced material: blood. The source of these receptors is a human donor in good health. The donor label of this sample is uncertain.

This clone was seen a single time. This chain joins TRBV7-8 and TRBJ2-3; D gene uncertain. Germline CDR1 reads SGHVS; CDR2 reads FQNEAQ. The V gene lost 1 base and the J gene lost 2 bases, with 13 bases spanning the gap. The CDR3 runs 16 residues. CDR3 bases: TGTGCCAGCAGCTTAGATCTCCGACGGAACACAGATACGCAGTATTTT. Translation gives CASSLDLRRNTDTQYF.

The chain has TRBV30 and TRBJ1-2; D not certain. Germline V gives CDR1 GTSNPN, CDR2 SVGIG (reference sequence). The V and J ends lost 0 bases and 7 bases respectively, with 6 bases between them. The CDR3 is 11 residues long. The CDR3 here is CAWSVQGGYTF. The CDR3 coding sequence is TGTGCCTGGAGTGTCCAAGGTGGCTACACCTTC.

J is TRBJ1-3 and V is TRBV18; D is unclear. Trimming removed 1 base from V and 0 bases from J, with 10 bases in between. The CDR3 covers 16 residues. Germline lookup yields CDR1 KGHSH and CDR2 LQKENI. As DNA, the CDR3 is TGTGCCAGCTCACCACAACAGACTCTCTCTGGAAACACCATATATTTT. This codes for CASSPQQTLSGNTIYF.

This clone was counted a single time. The chain couples TRBV7-3 to TRBJ2-1; D remains unclear. Germline V gene sequence: CDR1 SGHTA, CDR2 FQGTGA. CDR3 size: 15 residues. V gave up 1 base and J gave up 7 bases, with 14 bases separating them. The CDR3 nucleotides are TGTGCCAGCAGCTTAATGGAGTCCCTTCGGAATGAGCAGTTCTTC. Translating gives CASSLMESLRNEQFF. The complete variable domain, with remaining parts taken from reference TRBV7-3 and TRBJ2-1, reads GAGVSQTPSNKVTEKGKYVELRCDPISGHTALYWYRQSLGQGPEFLIYFQGTGAADDSGLPNDRFFAVRPEGSVSTLKIQRTERGDSAVYLCASSLMESLRNEQFFGPGTRLTVL.

V and J are TRBV30 and TRBJ2-2; D perhaps matches TRBD2 (5 bases). V dropped 2 bases and J dropped 6 bases, with 7 bases sitting between them. CDR1 GTSNPN and CDR2 SVGIG come from the germline V gene (reference sequence). The CDR3 is made up of 12 amino acids. The CDR3 sequence: CAWSQRAGELFF. The CDR3 DNA is TGTGCCTGGAGTCAGAGGGCCGGGGAGCTGTTTTTT.

V is TRBV6-1 and J is TRBJ2-7; D may correspond to TRBD1 or TRBD2 (5 bases each). V was cut by 2 bases and J by 6 bases, with 11 bases left in between. The CDR3 is 13 amino acids. CDR1 and CDR2 (germline): MNHNS, SASEGT. CDR3 amino acids: CASSEFEGREQYF. Written as DNA, the CDR3 is TGTGCCAGCAGTGAATTCGAGGGGCGCGAGCAGTACTTC.

This clone showed up just a few times. The chain is built from TRBV6-6 and TRBJ2-7; possibly TRBD1 for D (5 bases). The CDR3 runs 12 residues. Germline V CDR1 and CDR2: MNHNY, SVGAGI (reference sequence). Trimming pared 4 bases from V and 3 bases from J, leaving 7 bases between. This CDR3 is CASSSDSYEQYF. The CDR3 nucleotides read TGTGCCAGCAGTTCAGACAGCTACGAGCAGTACTTC.

This clone came up a few times. The chain combines TRBV5-1 with TRBJ2-7; D is undetermined. V lost 3 bases and J lost 6, with 13 bases in between. Germline assignment: CDR1 SGHRS and CDR2 YFSETQ. CDR3 size: 13 residues. Here the CDR3 DNA reads TGCGCCAGCAGCTCCCGGGTCCCGTTCGAGCAGTACTTC. It translates to CASSSRVPFEQYF.

V gene TRBV7-3 combines with J gene TRBJ2-5; D is perhaps TRBD1 or TRBD2 (5 bases each). The CDR3 is 15 amino acids. V lost 5 bases and J lost 3, with 16 bases in between. The germline V gene has CDR1 SGHTA and CDR2 FQGTGA. The CDR3 DNA sequence: TGTGCCAGCAGCCCCTCCCCGGGACGGAAAGAGACCCAGTACTTC. Its translation: CASSPSPGRKETQYF.

This chain connects TRBV11-2 to TRBJ1-5; no reliable D call. Germline CDR1 is SGHAT and CDR2 is FQNNGV. CDR3 length equals 16 residues. V was trimmed by 1 base and J by 7 bases, leaving 17 bases between them. This chain's CDR3 is CASSLGLTLNPQPQHF. The CDR3 coding sequence is TGTGCCAGCAGCTTAGGGTTGACACTTAACCCCCAGCCCCAGCATTTT.

The rearrangement links TRBV5-1 to TRBJ1-3; 11 bases match TRBD1. This CDR3 is built from 14 residues. With 4 bases clipped from V and 8 bases from J, the junction kept 5 bases outside the gene matches. The germline V gene encodes CDR1 SGHRS and CDR2 YFSETQ. The CDR3 reads CASSLGTGGDTIYF. The CDR3 DNA reads as TGCGCCAGCAGCCTCGGGACAGGGGGAGACACCATATATTTT.

The chain couples TRBV19 to TRBJ1-4; D is unclear. The CDR3 length is 14 residues. Germline V gives CDR1 LNHDA, CDR2 SQIVND (reference sequence). The V end lost 2 bases, the J end lost 4 bases, and 8 bases lay between the germline ends. The CDR3 sequence: CASSIPGLNEKLFF. DNA for the CDR3: TGTGCCAGTAGTATACCCGGCCTTAATGAAAAACTGTTTTTT.

As DNA, the CDR3 is TGTGCCACCAGTACTCCGACAGGGGGAGAGACCCAGTACTTC. Translating gives CATSTPTGGETQYF. This rearrangement joins TRBV24-1 to TRBJ2-5, with 9 bases that match TRBD1. V was pared by 6 bases and J by 4 bases, with 5 bases of the junction left unmatched. Germline loops: CDR1 KGHDR, CDR2 SFDVKD. The CDR3 covers 14 residues.